The next 24 T cell receptor beta chains were all read from a single sample in a study of blood T cell repertoires in COVID-19. Profiling relied on immunoSEQ multiplex PCR, and the TCRdb table lists in-frame clones only, not all of them. The repertoire holds about 490,000 clones, with roughly 88% as singletons. Input material: peripheral blood. These receptors all stem from a human donor in a cohort sampled during active COVID-19.

The chain employs TRBV15 and TRBJ2-4; 11 bases line up with TRBD1. The CDR3 is 16 amino acids. Trimming at V came to 1 base and at J to 1 base, leaving 0 bases not matched to a gene. Germline V gene sequence: CDR1 LNHNV, CDR2 YYDKDF (reference sequence). CDR3 sequence: CATSRGDRGAKNIQYF. In nucleotides, the CDR3 is TGTGCCACCAGCAGAGGGGACAGGGGGGCCAAAAACATTCAGTACTTC.

V gene TRBV7-9 combines with J gene TRBJ2-6, with D possibly matching TRBD2 (5 bases). This CDR3 comprises 13 residues. V lost 10 bases and J 0 bases, leaving 7 bases between the germline ends. Germline assignment: CDR1 SEHNR and CDR2 FQNEAQ (reference sequence). This CDR3 is CATGGSGANVLTF. The CDR3 coding sequence is TGTGCCACCGGAGGCTCTGGGGCCAACGTCCTGACTTTC.

V usage is TRBV20-1 and J usage is TRBJ1-2, with TRBD1 as a possible D gene (6 bases). CDR3 length equals 12 residues. V lost 3 bases and J 7 bases, leaving 12 bases between the germline ends. From germline, CDR1 is DFQATT and CDR2 SNEGSKA (reference sequence). CDR3 DNA sequence: TGCAGTGCTAGTAAGGGACAAAGTGGCTACACCTTC. It yields the protein CSASKGQSGYTF.

This chain links TRBV4-1 with TRBJ1-5; TRBD1 matches at 8 bases. This CDR3 is built from 14 residues. Looked up from germline, CDR1 is MGHRA and CDR2 is YSYEKL. CDR3 in DNA: TGCGCGACAGGGGAAAGGGCTCGCAATCAGCCCCAGCATTTT. Its protein is CATGERARNQPQHF.

The rearrangement links TRBV28 to TRBJ1-5, with 9 nucleotides matching TRBD1. Germline loops: CDR1 MDHEN, CDR2 SYDVKM. The CDR3 sequence is 14 residues long. The V gene end was trimmed by 3 bases and the J gene end by 5 bases; junction bases not matched to a gene: 2. The CDR3 nucleotides read TGTGCCAGCAGTTTGGGACAGGGATATCAGCCCCAGCATTTT. Translated, it gives CASSLGQGYQPQHF.

The chain recombines TRBV20-1 with TRBJ2-1; TRBD2 is a possible D gene (6 bases). Trimming removed 3 bases at V and 6 bases at J, with 18 bases between. Per germline, CDR1 DFQATT and CDR2 SNEGSKA (reference sequence). CDR3 length equals 15 residues. The CDR3 reads CSASDTGTPFNEQFF. Here the CDR3 DNA reads TGCAGTGCTAGTGACACCGGGACTCCTTTCAATGAGCAGTTCTTC.

The chain links TRBV30 to TRBJ2-5, with TRBD2 matching over 7 bases. The CDR3 loop spans 14 amino acids. Germline V gene sequence: CDR1 GTSNPN, CDR2 SVGIG (reference sequence). The ends lost 0 bases at V and 5 bases at J; junction bases unmatched: 6. The CDR3 spells CAWSVQLGGETQYF. The CDR3, as DNA: TGTGCCTGGAGTGTACAGTTGGGGGGGGAGACCCAGTACTTC.

The chain carries TRBV9 and TRBJ2-1; D gene unclear. The ends were cut back, 4 bases at V and 10 bases at J, with 9 bases in the middle. The CDR3 spans 11 residues. Germline values: CDR1 SGDLS, CDR2 YYNGEE. The CDR3 DNA reads as TGTGCCAGCAGCCCTCGTGAGGAGCAGTTCTTC. Its protein is CASSPREEQFF. The complete variable domain, with remaining parts taken from reference TRBV9 and TRBJ2-1, reads DSGVTQTPKHLITATGQRVTLRCSPRSGDLSVYWYQQSLDQGLQFLIQYYNGEERAKGNILERFSAQQFPDLHSELNLSSLELGDSALYFCASSPREEQFFGPGTRLTVL.

The table lists this clone with a count of one. The CDR3, as DNA: TGCAGCGTTGTTGACACGGTAGAGACCCAGTACTTC. Translation gives CSVVDTVETQYF. The rearrangement uses TRBV29-1 and TRBJ2-5; D gene ambiguous. Trimming cost V 4 bases and J 4 bases, with 10 bases left between them. The CDR3 totals 12 residues. CDR1 and CDR2 from the germline V gene are SQVTM and ANQGSEA.

The CDR3 DNA follows: TGTGCCAGCAGCCTATGGACAGGGAATAACTATGGCTACACCTTC. Protein product: CASSLWTGNNYGYTF. The chain carries TRBV3-1 (or the pseudogene TRBV3-2) and TRBJ1-2, with TRBD1 identical over 8 bases. Germline-derived CDR1 and CDR2 are LGHDT and YNNKEL (reference sequence). The CDR3 covers 15 residues. The V gene end was trimmed by 4 bases and the J gene end by 1 base; junction bases not matched to a gene: 5.

The chain uses TRBV5-1 and TRBJ1-3; the D gene is possibly TRBD1 (5 bases). The V gene lost 0 bases and the J gene lost 3 bases, with 13 bases spanning the gap. From germline, CDR1 is SGHRS and CDR2 YFSETQ. CDR3 length equals 16 residues. The CDR3 bases are TGCGCCAGCAGCTTGGTGGCGGGGGATAATGGAAACACCATATATTTT. It translates to CASSLVAGDNGNTIYF.

This rearrangement joins TRBV6-5 to TRBJ1-2; 8 nucleotides match TRBD1. The V gene end was trimmed by 5 bases and the J gene end by 4 bases; junction bases not matched to a gene: 6. CDR3 length: 14 residues. Germline-derived CDR1 and CDR2 are MNHEY and SVGAGI. The CDR3 protein is CASSPQGAGYGYTF. The CDR3, as DNA: TGTGCCAGCAGTCCCCAGGGGGCGGGCTATGGCTACACCTTC.

The CDR3 region is CASRVDRGNNQPQHF. The CDR3 coding sequence is TGTGCCAGCAGGGTAGACAGGGGTAACAATCAGCCCCAGCATTTT. V gene TRBV6-5 combines with J gene TRBJ1-5, with TRBD1 matching 8 bases. CDR1 is MNHEY, CDR2 SVGAGI, per germline. V lost 6 bases to trimming and J lost 3 bases; unmatched junction nucleotides: 7. The CDR3 runs 15 residues.

The V and J genes are TRBV4-3 and TRBJ2-5, with 10 bases that match TRBD2. Germline V lookup: CDR1 LGHNA, CDR2 YSLEER. The CDR3 has 18 residues. Trimming at V came to 1 base and at J to 3 bases, leaving 11 bases not matched to a gene. The CDR3 DNA is TGCGCCAGCAGCCAAGTAACTAGCGGGATAGTTGGAAAAGAGACCCAGTACTTC. It encodes CASSQVTSGIVGKETQYF.

This clone was observed a handful of times. This sequence joins TRBV14 and TRBJ2-2, with 9 nucleotides matching TRBD1. Losses at the gene ends were 4 bases for V and 3 bases for J; bases not matched to a gene: 3. The CDR3 runs 15 residues. Germline lookup yields CDR1 SGHDN and CDR2 FVKESK. The CDR3 spells CASSLRQGDTGELFF. As DNA, the CDR3 is TGTGCCAGCAGCCTTCGACAGGGGGACACCGGGGAGCTGTTTTTT.

The chain is built from TRBV2 and TRBJ1-4, with TRBD1 matching over 7 bases. Germline trimming cut 7 bases from V and 8 bases from J; bases unmatched to any gene: 10. The germline V gene has CDR1 SNHLY and CDR2 FYNNEI. The CDR3 has 14 residues. The CDR3 DNA reads TGTGCCAGCACCAGCAGGGGGAACGGAGAAAAACTGTTTTTT. This gives the protein CASTSRGNGEKLFF.

This clone was found once. CDR3 protein: CAWSLAGGNIQYF. CDR3 DNA sequence: TGTGCCTGGAGTCTCGCGGGAGGGAACATTCAGTACTTC. The rearrangement links TRBV30 to TRBJ2-4; 9 positions match TRBD2. J gave up 7 bases and V 2 bases, and 3 bases lay outside the gene matches. The CDR3 totals 13 residues. Per the germline V gene, CDR1 is GTSNPN and CDR2 is SVGIG (reference sequence).

The chain recombines TRBV6-5 with TRBJ2-7, with 8 nucleotides matching TRBD2. The V gene end was trimmed by 5 bases and the J gene end by 0 bases; junction bases not matched to a gene: 3. This CDR3 contains 14 residues. From germline, CDR1 is MNHEY and CDR2 SVGAGI. The CDR3 coding sequence is TGTGCCAGCAGTAAGCGGGAGCCCTCCTACGAGCAGTACTTC. This codes for CASSKREPSYEQYF.

The V call is TRBV6-1, the J call TRBJ1-2; 9 bases are a match to TRBD1. There are 15 residues in the CDR3. Germline CDR1 is MNHNS and CDR2 is SASEGT. The ends lost 3 bases at V and 5 bases at J; junction bases unmatched: 7. The DNA for the CDR3 is TGTGCCAGCAGTGACGTAGGACAGGGGATTTATGGCTACACCTTC. Its translation is CASSDVGQGIYGYTF.

V is TRBV6-1 and J is TRBJ2-2, with D uncertain. The length of the CDR3 is 16 residues. Germline-derived CDR1 and CDR2 are MNHNS and SASEGT. V was clipped by 4 bases and J by 0 bases, with 12 bases between them. The CDR3 DNA is TGTGCCAGCAGTGGGGTTCAGGCATCGAACACCGGGGAGCTGTTTTTT. It yields the protein CASSGVQASNTGELFF.

This clone was observed a few times. V gene TRBV10-3 combines with J gene TRBJ1-1; the D gene is possibly TRBD1 (5 bases). Germline CDR1 is ENHRY and CDR2 is SYGVKD. CDR3 length equals 13 residues. V dropped 6 bases and J dropped 3 bases, with 11 bases sitting between them. This CDR3 reads CAIRGLSDTEAFF. The CDR3 DNA sequence: TGTGCCATCAGGGGGCTGTCGGACACTGAAGCTTTCTTT.

The gene calls are TRBV2 and TRBJ2-7; 10 bases fit TRBD1. J gave up 0 bases and V 8 bases, and 10 bases lay outside the gene matches. The CDR3 spans 16 residues. Germline values: CDR1 SNHLY, CDR2 FYNNEI. CDR3 DNA: TGTGCCAGCGAGGGGACAGGGGCCGTTACCTCCTACGAGCAGTACTTC. Amino acid sequence: CASEGTGAVTSYEQYF. Supplemented by reference TRBV2 and TRBJ2-7, the full variable domain reads EPEVTQTPSHQVTQMGQEVILRCVPISNHLYFYWYRQILGQKVEFLVSFYNNEISEKSEIFDDQFSVERPDGSNFTLKIRSTKLEDSAMYFCASEGTGAVTSYEQYFGPGTRLTVT.

The chain combines TRBV28 with TRBJ2-7; D perhaps matches TRBD1 (6 bases). Per germline, CDR1 MDHEN and CDR2 SYDVKM. The CDR3 spans 16 residues. Trimming pared 5 bases from V and 1 base from J, leaving 18 bases between. CDR3 DNA sequence: TGTGCCAGCAGTACACCCAGTGAGGACAGTTCCTACGAGCAGTACTTC. This codes for CASSTPSEDSSYEQYF.

The chain is built from TRBV27 and TRBJ1-2; TRBD1 matches at 7 bases. The junction had 8 bases not matched to a gene; V was cut back by 5 bases and J by 8 bases. CDR1 and CDR2 (germline): MNHEY, SMNVEV (reference sequence). CDR3 size: 13 residues. The CDR3 DNA is TGTGCCAGCAGTCCCACAGGGGCGGTAGGCTACACCTTC. Translated: CASSPTGAVGYTF.